The TCR beta chain described here comes from a study of PD-L1 blockade in urothelial cancer. For the study at large: About 90% of the roughly 30 patients were men who had bladder-origin urothelial cancer.

Findings and caveats of the study: When measured at 3 weeks, tumor-associated blood clones expanded more in durable-benefit patients. Improved survival was predicted by pretreatment blood TCR clonality below the median.

This clone has just a few counts. Its specificity is unknown. TCRdb keeps only in-frame clones here, not all; method: immunoSEQ multiplex PCR. The data show about 72,000 clones, around 80% seen once. The germline V gene has CDR1 PRHDT and CDR2 FYEKMQ (reference sequence). The CDR3 extends over 15 amino acids. V shed 5 bases, J shed 3 bases, and the junction held 9 bases outside the gene matches. The number of samples from each patient was between 1 and 8, taken pretreatment and on-treatment. This TCR derives from a man between 65 and 85 years old with urothelial cancer. The chain uses TRBV13 and TRBJ2-7, with 8 positions matching TRBD2. The sequencing used PBMCs, collected around atezolizumab (anti-PD-L1) treatment. Here the CDR3 reads CASSRRSGGFYEQYF. For the CDR3, the DNA is TGTGCCAGCAGCCGCCGGTCGGGAGGGTTCTACGAGCAGTACTTC.